This T cell receptor beta chain comes out of a study of T cells in Graves' hyperthyroidism and ophthalmopathy. Study results and caveats: Ophthalmopathy, which appeared later, was predicted by the model a median 6.5 months before onset. Blood held most thyroid clonotypes expanded above 0.001 frequency.

The authors obtained PBMCs from 9 to 10 ml of fresh peripheral blood. CDR1 is SQVTM, CDR2 ANQGSEA, per germline. This CDR3 is 14 amino acids long. Trimming took 4 bases from V and 1 from J, leaving 10 bases between them. This clonotype has a handful of counts. Its antigen remains unknown. Amplification of TCR beta CDR3 regions used RNA as the template. HTBI primers drove first-round RT-PCR of the TCR CDR3. In TCRdb, the multiplex PCR reads were re-called with MiXCR into one record per CDR3 protein. The data contain approximately 410,000 distinct CDR3 sequences, over 12% of them singletons. The chain links TRBV29-1 to TRBJ2-2; D remains ambiguous. Sequencing was performed on blood. This sequence originates from a man aged 18 to 30 with Graves' ophthalmopathy. The CDR3 sequence is CSVVEGKNTGELFF. The CDR3 bases are TGCAGCGTTGTTGAAGGGAAGAACACCGGGGAGCTGTTTTTT.